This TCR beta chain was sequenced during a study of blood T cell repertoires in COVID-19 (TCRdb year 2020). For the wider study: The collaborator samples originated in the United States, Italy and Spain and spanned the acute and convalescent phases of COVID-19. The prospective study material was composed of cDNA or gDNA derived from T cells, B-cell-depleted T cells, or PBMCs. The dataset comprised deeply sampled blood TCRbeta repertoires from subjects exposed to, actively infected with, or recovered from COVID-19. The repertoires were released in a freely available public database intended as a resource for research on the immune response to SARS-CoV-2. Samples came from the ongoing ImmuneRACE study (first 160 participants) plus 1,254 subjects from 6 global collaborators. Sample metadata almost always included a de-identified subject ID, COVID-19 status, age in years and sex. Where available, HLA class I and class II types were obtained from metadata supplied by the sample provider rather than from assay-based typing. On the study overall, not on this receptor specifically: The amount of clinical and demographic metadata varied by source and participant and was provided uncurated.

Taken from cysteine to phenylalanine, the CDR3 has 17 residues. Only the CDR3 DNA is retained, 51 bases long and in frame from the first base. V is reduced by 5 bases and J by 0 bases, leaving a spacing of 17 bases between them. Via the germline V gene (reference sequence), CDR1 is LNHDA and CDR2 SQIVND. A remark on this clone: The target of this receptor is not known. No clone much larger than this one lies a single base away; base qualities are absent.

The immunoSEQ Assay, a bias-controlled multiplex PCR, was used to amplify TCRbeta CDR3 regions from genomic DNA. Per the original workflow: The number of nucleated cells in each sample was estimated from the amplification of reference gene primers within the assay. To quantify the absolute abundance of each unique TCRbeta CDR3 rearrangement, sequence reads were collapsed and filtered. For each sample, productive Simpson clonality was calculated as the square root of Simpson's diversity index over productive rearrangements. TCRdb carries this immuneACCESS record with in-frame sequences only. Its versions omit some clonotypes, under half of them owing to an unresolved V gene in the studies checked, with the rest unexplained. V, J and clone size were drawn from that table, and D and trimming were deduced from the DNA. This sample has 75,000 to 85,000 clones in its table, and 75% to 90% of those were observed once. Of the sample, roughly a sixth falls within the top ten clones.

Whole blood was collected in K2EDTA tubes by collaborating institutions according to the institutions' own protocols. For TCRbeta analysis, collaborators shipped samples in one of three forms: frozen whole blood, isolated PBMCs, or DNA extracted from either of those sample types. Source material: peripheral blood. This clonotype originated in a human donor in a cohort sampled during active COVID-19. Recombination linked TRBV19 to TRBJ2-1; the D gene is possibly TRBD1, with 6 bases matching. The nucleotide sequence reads TGTGCCAGTAGTCTCGTCACAGGGAAGGGCTCCTACAATGAGCAGTTCTTC. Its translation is CASSLVTGKGSYNEQFF.